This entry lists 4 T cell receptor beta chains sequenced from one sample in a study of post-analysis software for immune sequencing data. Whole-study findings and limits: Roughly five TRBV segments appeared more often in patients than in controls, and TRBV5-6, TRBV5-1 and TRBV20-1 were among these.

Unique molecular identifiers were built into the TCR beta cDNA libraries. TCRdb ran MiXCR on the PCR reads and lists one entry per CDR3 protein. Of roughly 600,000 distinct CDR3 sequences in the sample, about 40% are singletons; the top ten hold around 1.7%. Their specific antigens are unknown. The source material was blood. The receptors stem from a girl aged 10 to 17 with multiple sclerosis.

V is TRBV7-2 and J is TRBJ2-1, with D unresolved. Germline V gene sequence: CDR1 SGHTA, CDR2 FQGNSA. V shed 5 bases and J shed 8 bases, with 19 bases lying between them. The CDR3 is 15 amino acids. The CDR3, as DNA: TGTGCCAGCAGCAAAGGCGGCCCAGCGATTGATGAGCAGTTCTTC. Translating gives CASSKGGPAIDEQFF.

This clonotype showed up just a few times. CDR3 sequence reads: CASSSDRPPYEQYF. CDR3 nucleotide sequence: TGCGCCAGCAGCTCTGACAGGCCCCCCTACGAGCAGTACTTC. This rearrangement joins TRBV5-1 to TRBJ2-7, with D perhaps TRBD1 (6 bases). Germline V gene lookup returns CDR1 SGHRS and CDR2 YFSETQ. This CDR3 has 14 residues. Trimming left V 3 bases short and J 2 bases short, with 12 bases between.

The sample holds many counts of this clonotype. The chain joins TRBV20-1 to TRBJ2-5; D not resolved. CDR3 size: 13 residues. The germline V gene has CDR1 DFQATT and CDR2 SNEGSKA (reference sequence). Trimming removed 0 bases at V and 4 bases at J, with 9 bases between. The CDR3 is CSARDFGLETQYF. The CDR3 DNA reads TGCAGTGCTAGAGATTTCGGCTTAGAGACCCAGTACTTC.

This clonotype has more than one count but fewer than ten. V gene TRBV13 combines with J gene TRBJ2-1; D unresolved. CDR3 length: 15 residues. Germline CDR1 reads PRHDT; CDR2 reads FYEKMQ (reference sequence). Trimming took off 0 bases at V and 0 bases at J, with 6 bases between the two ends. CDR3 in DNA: TGTGCCAGCAGCTTAGGTCGCCGCTCCTACAATGAGCAGTTCTTC. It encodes CASSLGRRSYNEQFF.